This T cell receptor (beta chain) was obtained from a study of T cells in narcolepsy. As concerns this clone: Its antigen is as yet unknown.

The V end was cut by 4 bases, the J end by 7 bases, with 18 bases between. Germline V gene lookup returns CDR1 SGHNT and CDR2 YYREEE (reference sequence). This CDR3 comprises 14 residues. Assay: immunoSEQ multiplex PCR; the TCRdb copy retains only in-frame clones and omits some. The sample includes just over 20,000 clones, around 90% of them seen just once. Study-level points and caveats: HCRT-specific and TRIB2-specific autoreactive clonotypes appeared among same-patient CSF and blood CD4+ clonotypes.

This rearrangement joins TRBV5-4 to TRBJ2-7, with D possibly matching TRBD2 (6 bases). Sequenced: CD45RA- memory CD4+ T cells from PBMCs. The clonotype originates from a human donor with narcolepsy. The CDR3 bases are TGTGCCAGCAGCCTCGACAACGCGGGGAGGGAGCAGTACTTC. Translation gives CASSLDNAGREQYF.